Below, 21 T cell receptor beta chains from the same sample are listed, as sequenced in a study of cytomegalovirus exposure and HLA in healthy donors. PCR involved 60 Vbeta and 13 Jbeta primers. Using immunoSEQ multiplex PCR, the repertoire was profiled, and TCRdb retains in-frame clones only, with some absent. Seen here are about 130,000 clones, over 75% observed once, and the top ten hold roughly 1.7%. The specimen was PBMCs. The source is a boy aged 5-17 years in good health and CMV-seronegative.

A few counts support this clone. This chain links TRBV4-3 with TRBJ2-7, with 12 positions matching TRBD2. J lost 2 bases, V lost 0 bases, and 17 bases had no gene match. CDR3 length equals 21 residues. Per the germline V gene, CDR1 is LGHNA and CDR2 is YSLEER. The CDR3 is CASSQETSGRTGPRVPYEQYF. The CDR3 region has the DNA TGCGCCAGCAGCCAAGAGACTAGCGGGAGAACGGGACCTCGGGTGCCCTACGAGCAGTACTTC.

The V and J genes are TRBV19 and TRBJ1-4; D call uncertain. This CDR3 is built from 14 residues. CDR1 is LNHDA and CDR2 is SQIVND in the germline V gene (reference sequence). V lost 5 bases, J lost 8 bases, and 15 bases lay in between. CDR3 sequence (DNA): TGTGCCAGTAGTTCTCAGATCGACTTCGAAAAACTGTTTTTT. This sequence encodes CASSSQIDFEKLFF.

This clone came up a few times. The V call is TRBV7-6, the J call TRBJ2-3; D perhaps matches TRBD2 (5 bases). Germline CDR1 SGHVS, CDR2 FNYEAQ. Trimming cost V 7 bases and J 5 bases, with 16 bases left between them. This CDR3 has 14 amino acids. This CDR3 is CASNAGLREDTQYF. CDR3 nucleotide sequence: TGTGCCAGCAACGCGGGTCTCCGGGAAGATACGCAGTATTTT.

V is TRBV4-2 and J is TRBJ2-7; 7 bases are shared with TRBD1. CDR1 and CDR2 from the germline V gene are LGHNA and YNFKEQ. With V trimmed by 0 bases and J by 3 bases, 5 bases remained unmatched. CDR3 length: 15 amino acids. As DNA, the CDR3 is TGTGCCAGCAGCCAAGACCGGGACAGCGGCTACGAGCAGTACTTC. Translated, it gives CASSQDRDSGYEQYF.

The chain uses TRBV16 and TRBJ2-1; 8 bases map to TRBD1. Germline V lookup: CDR1 KGHSY, CDR2 FQNENV. The CDR3 is 17 amino acids. V gave up 2 bases and J gave up 4 bases; unmatched junction bases: 10. The CDR3 sequence is CASSQMSDTGGYNEQFF. The CDR3 DNA reads as TGTGCCAGCAGCCAAATGTCGGACACAGGGGGGTACAATGAGCAGTTCTTC. The complete variable domain, with remaining parts taken from reference TRBV16 and TRBJ2-1, reads GEEVAQTPKHLVRGEGQKAKLYCAPIKGHSYVFWYQQVLKNEFKFLISFQNENVFDETGMPKERFSAKCLPNSPCSLEIQATKLEDSAVYFCASSQMSDTGGYNEQFFGPGTRLTVL.

V is TRBV4-2 and J is TRBJ2-7; 7 bases agree with TRBD2. The CDR3 runs to 19 residues. Germline V gene lookup returns CDR1 LGHNA and CDR2 YNFKEQ. V gave up 4 bases and J gave up 0 bases; unmatched junction bases: 18. CDR3 amino acids: CASSPTGKGLAENSYEQYF. CDR3 bases: TGTGCCAGCAGCCCCACCGGAAAAGGCCTAGCGGAAAACTCCTACGAGCAGTACTTC.

The chain carries TRBV29-1 and TRBJ2-1; possibly TRBD1 for D (6 bases). Trimming pared 4 bases from V and 10 bases from J, leaving 11 bases between. Germline V CDR1 and CDR2: SQVTM, ANQGSEA. The CDR3 loop spans 11 amino acids. CDR3 amino acids: CSVVRGTEQFF. As DNA, the CDR3 is TGCAGCGTTGTAAGGGGGACAGAGCAGTTCTTC.

The chain couples TRBV29-1 to TRBJ2-5; 12 bases fit TRBD2. CDR1 SQVTM and CDR2 ANQGSEA come from the germline V gene. The CDR3 extends over 20 amino acids. J was trimmed by 4 bases and V by 6 bases; bases with no gene match: 24. In DNA form, the CDR3 reads TGCAGCGTCCTATCCCTATCTAGCGGGAGGGCCAGTTATGTAGTAGAGACCCAGTACTTC. It specifies CSVLSLSSGRASYVVETQYF.

The rearrangement joins TRBV6-1 to TRBJ1-2; no definite D call. The CDR3 is 15 amino acids. Trimming cost V 5 bases and J 1 base, with 14 bases left between them. CDR1 and CDR2 from the germline V gene are MNHNS and SASEGT. For the CDR3, the DNA is TGTGCCAGCAGTCCAGACCTTACAGATAACTATGGCTACACCTTC. Translated, it gives CASSPDLTDNYGYTF.

The V call is TRBV2, the J call TRBJ2-1, with unresolved D. Germline assignment: CDR1 SNHLY and CDR2 FYNNEI. The CDR3 runs to 17 residues. With 8 bases removed from V and 5 bases from J, the gap between germline ends came to 25 bases. This chain's CDR3 is CASQVSTLSTYNNEQFF. In DNA, the CDR3 is TGTGCCAGCCAGGTCTCAACACTTTCCACTTATAACAATGAGCAGTTCTTC.

This sequence joins TRBV9 and TRBJ2-1; D may be TRBD2 (5 bases). From germline, CDR1 is SGDLS and CDR2 YYNGEE. Trimming pared 4 bases from V and 0 bases from J, leaving 14 bases between. The CDR3 runs 16 residues. The DNA of the CDR3 is TGTGCCAGCAGCCCCCGTACTAGGAGCTCCTACAATGAGCAGTTCTTC. Encoded protein: CASSPRTRSSYNEQFF.

There are a few counts of this clone. This chain links TRBV4-1 with TRBJ1-2; the D gene is possibly TRBD1 (6 bases). The ends were cut back, 0 bases at V and 7 bases at J, with 9 bases in the middle. The length of the CDR3 is 13 residues. Germline V gene sequence: CDR1 MGHRA, CDR2 YSYEKL. The CDR3 sequence is CASSQEGAAGYTF. CDR3 DNA: TGCGCCAGCAGCCAAGAGGGGGCCGCTGGCTACACCTTC.

The V and J genes are TRBV4-3 and TRBJ1-4, with D possibly matching TRBD1 (5 bases). V lost 0 bases and J 8 bases, leaving 16 bases between the germline ends. The V gene's germline CDR1 is LGHNA and CDR2 YSLEER. The CDR3 is made up of 16 amino acids. DNA for the CDR3: TGCGCCAGCAGCCAAGACAACTTAGGGGAGGAGGAAAAACTGTTTTTT. Its protein is CASSQDNLGEEEKLFF.

The chain carries TRBV15 and TRBJ2-7; 8 bases are a match to TRBD2. This CDR3 is built from 17 residues. Germline V CDR1 and CDR2: LNHNV, YYDKDF (reference sequence). The V segment lost 4 bases and the J segment 3 bases; nucleotides outside the gene matches: 14. The CDR3, as DNA: TGTGCCACCAGCAAGAGAGGAATAGCGGGGACTATCTACGAGCAGTACTTC. It is translated as CATSKRGIAGTIYEQYF.

As DNA, the CDR3 is TGTGCCATCGGGGGACTAGCGGGAGAACGGAGTTTAGACGAGCAGTACTTC. Its translation: CAIGGLAGERSLDEQYF. V usage is TRBV10-3 and J usage is TRBJ2-7; TRBD2 matches 14 bases. Germline trimming cut 8 bases from V and 5 bases from J; bases unmatched to any gene: 14. Germline-derived CDR1 and CDR2 are ENHRY and SYGVKD. The CDR3 runs to 17 residues.

The chain has TRBV19 and TRBJ2-7, with 7 nucleotides matching TRBD1. Germline V gene sequence: CDR1 LNHDA, CDR2 SQIVND (reference sequence). The V gene end was trimmed by 5 bases and the J gene end by 2 bases; junction bases not matched to a gene: 9. The CDR3 covers 15 residues. The CDR3 loop reads CASSVRQGIPYEQYF. In nucleotides, the CDR3 is TGTGCCAGTAGTGTTAGACAGGGAATCCCCTACGAGCAGTACTTC.

This rearrangement joins TRBV29-1 to TRBJ1-2; 9 bases match TRBD1. The germline gives CDR1 SQVTM, CDR2 ANQGSEA. The CDR3 has 16 residues. Trimming took 6 bases from V and 1 from J; bases not matched to a gene: 12. The DNA of the CDR3 is TGCAGCGTGCTACAGATGGGACAGGGATATAACTATGGCTACACCTTC. Its protein is CSVLQMGQGYNYGYTF.

The rearrangement uses TRBV18 and TRBJ1-4; perhaps TRBD1 as D (5 bases). The germline CDR1 and CDR2 sequences are KGHSH and LQKENI. This CDR3 has 14 amino acids. With 5 bases removed from V and 7 bases from J, the gap between germline ends came to 14 bases. CDR3 DNA: TGTGCCAGCTCATCCGGGACCGGGGGTGAAAAACTGTTTTTT. It is translated as CASSSGTGGEKLFF.

The genes are TRBV7-2 and TRBJ2-3, with 14 bases matching TRBD2. The CDR3 spans 18 residues. Germline V gene sequence: CDR1 SGHTA, CDR2 FQGNSA. Losses at the gene ends were 5 bases for V and 1 base for J; bases not matched to a gene: 8. CDR3 residues: CASSLRLAGGRGTDTQYF. As DNA, the CDR3 is TGTGCCAGCAGCCTCAGACTAGCGGGGGGGCGGGGCACAGATACGCAGTATTTT.

This clone appeared a few times. The genes are TRBV5-4 and TRBJ1-1; the match to TRBD1 covers 9 bases. Germline V gives CDR1 SGHNT, CDR2 YYREEE (reference sequence). This CDR3 has 15 amino acids. Trimming at V came to 4 bases and at J to 3 bases, leaving 7 bases not matched to a gene. The CDR3 DNA reads as TGTGCCAGCAGCATACAGGGGGCGAGGTACACTGAAGCTTTCTTT. It codes for CASSIQGARYTEAFF.

There are a few counts of this clone. This chain joins TRBV10-3 and TRBJ1-4; 7 positions match TRBD1. The germline V gene encodes CDR1 ENHRY and CDR2 SYGVKD. The V and J ends lost 2 bases and 8 bases, in that order; junction bases with no gene match: 8. The CDR3 spans 15 residues. Written as DNA, the CDR3 is TGTGCCATCAGTGAGGCGTGGGCAGGGGGGGAAAAACTGTTTTTT. This translates into CAISEAWAGGEKLFF.